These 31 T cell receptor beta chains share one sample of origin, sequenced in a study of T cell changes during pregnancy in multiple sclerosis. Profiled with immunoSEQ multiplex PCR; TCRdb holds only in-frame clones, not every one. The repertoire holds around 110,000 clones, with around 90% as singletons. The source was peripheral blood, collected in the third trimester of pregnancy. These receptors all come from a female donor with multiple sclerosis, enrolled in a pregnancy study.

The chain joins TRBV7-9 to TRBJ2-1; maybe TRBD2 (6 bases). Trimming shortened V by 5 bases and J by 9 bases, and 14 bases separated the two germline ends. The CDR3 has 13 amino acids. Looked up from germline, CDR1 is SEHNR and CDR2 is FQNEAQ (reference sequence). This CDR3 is CASSPPGSFEQFF. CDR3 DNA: TGTGCCAGCAGCCCCCCCGGGAGTTTTGAGCAGTTCTTC.

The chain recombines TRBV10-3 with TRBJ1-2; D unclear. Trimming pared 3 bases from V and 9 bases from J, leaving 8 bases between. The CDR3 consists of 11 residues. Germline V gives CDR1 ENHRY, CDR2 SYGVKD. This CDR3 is CAISDTPSYTF. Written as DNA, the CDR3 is TGTGCCATCAGTGACACTCCCAGCTACACCTTC.

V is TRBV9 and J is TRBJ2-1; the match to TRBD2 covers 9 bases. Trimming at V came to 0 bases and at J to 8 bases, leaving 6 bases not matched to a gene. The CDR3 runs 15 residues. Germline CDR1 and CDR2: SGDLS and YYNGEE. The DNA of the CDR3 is TGTGCCAGCAGCGTAGCGGCGGGAGGGCGGGATGAGCAGTTCTTC. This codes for CASSVAAGGRDEQFF.

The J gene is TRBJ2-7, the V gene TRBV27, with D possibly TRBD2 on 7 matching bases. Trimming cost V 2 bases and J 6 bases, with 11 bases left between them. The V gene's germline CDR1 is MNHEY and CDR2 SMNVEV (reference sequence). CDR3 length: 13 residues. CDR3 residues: CASSLIGGAEQYF. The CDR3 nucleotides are TGTGCCAGCAGTTTAATTGGGGGGGCCGAGCAGTACTTC.

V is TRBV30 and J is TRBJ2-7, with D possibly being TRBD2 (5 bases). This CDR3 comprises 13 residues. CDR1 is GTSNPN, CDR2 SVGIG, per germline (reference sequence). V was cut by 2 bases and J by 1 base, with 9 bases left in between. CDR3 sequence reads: CAWSLGGSYEQYF. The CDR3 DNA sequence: TGTGCCTGGAGTTTAGGCGGGTCCTACGAGCAGTACTTC.

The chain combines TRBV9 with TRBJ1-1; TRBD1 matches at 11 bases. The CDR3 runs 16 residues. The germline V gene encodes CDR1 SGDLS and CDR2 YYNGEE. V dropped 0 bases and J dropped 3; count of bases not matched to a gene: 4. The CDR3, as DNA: TGTGCCAGCAGCGTAGGGACAGGGGGCGCGGACACTGAAGCTTTCTTT. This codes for CASSVGTGGADTEAFF.

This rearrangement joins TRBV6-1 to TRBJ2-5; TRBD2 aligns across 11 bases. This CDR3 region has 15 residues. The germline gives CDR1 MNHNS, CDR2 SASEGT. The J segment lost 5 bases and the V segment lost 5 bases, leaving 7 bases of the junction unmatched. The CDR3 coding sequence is TGTGCCAGCAGTTTACTAGCGGGGGTTGGGGAGACCCAGTACTTC. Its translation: CASSLLAGVGETQYF.

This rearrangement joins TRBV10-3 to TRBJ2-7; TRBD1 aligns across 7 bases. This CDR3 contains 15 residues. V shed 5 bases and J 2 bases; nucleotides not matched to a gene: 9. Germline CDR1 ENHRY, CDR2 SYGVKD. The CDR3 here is CAISTLVDRTYEQYF. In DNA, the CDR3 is TGTGCCATCAGTACCCTCGTGGACAGGACCTACGAGCAGTACTTC.

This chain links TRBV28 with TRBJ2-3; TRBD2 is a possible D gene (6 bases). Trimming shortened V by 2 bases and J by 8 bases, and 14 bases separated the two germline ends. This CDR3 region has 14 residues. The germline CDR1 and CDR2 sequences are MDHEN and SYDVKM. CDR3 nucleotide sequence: TGTGCCAGCAGTTTAGGAGGGATGAGGGGTACGCAGTATTTT. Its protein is CASSLGGMRGTQYF.

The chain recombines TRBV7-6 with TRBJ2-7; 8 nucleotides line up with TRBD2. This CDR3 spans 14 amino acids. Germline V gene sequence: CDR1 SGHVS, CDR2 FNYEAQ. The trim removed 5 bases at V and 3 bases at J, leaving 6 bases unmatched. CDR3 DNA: TGTGCCAGCAGCGTACTAGCGGAAGGCTACGAGCAGTACTTC. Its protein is CASSVLAEGYEQYF.

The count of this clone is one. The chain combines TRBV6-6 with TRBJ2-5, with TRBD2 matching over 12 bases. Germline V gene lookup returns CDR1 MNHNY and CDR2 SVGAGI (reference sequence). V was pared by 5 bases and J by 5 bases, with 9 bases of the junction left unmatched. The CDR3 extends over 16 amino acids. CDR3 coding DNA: TGTGCCAGCAGTAAGGGACTAGCGGGTGGGCATGAGACCCAGTACTTC. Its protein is CASSKGLAGGHETQYF.

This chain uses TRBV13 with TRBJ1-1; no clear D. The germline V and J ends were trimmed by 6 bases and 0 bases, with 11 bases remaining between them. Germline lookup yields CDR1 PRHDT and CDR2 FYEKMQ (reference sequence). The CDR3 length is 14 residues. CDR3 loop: CASSLPLMNTEAFF. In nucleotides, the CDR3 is TGTGCCAGCAGTCTACCCCTGATGAACACTGAAGCTTTCTTT.

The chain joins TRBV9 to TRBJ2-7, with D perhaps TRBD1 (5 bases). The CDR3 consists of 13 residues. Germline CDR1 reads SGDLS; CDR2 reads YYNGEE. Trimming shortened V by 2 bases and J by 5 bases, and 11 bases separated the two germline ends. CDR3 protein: CASSVSQDHEQYF. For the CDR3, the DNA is TGTGCCAGCAGCGTCTCACAGGACCACGAGCAGTACTTC.

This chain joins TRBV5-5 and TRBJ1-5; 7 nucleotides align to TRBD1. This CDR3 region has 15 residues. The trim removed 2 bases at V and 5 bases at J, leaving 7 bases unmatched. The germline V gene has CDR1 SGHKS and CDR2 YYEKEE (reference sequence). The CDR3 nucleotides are TGTGCCAGCAGCTTCCTCGGGACAGATGATCAGCCCCAGCATTTT. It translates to CASSFLGTDDQPQHF.

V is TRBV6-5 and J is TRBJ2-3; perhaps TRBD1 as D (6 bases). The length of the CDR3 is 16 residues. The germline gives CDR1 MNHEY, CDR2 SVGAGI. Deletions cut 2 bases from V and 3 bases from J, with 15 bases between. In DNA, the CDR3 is TGTGCCAGCAGTTACAGGGGACAAGGCATGACAGATACGCAGTATTTT. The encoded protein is CASSYRGQGMTDTQYF.

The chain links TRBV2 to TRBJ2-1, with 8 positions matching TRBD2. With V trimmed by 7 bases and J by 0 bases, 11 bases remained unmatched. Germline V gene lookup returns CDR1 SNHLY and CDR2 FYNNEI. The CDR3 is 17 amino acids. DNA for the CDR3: TGTGCCAGCAATCGACTTCTAAGCGGGAGCTCCTACAATGAGCAGTTCTTC. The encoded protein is CASNRLLSGSSYNEQFF.

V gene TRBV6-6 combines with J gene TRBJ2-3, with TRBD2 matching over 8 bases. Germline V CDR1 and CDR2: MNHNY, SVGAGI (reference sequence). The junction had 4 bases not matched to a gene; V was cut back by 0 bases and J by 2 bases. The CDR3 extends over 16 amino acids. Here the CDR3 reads CASSYSASGSTDTQYF. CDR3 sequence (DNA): TGTGCCAGCAGTTACTCGGCTAGCGGGTCCACAGATACGCAGTATTTT.

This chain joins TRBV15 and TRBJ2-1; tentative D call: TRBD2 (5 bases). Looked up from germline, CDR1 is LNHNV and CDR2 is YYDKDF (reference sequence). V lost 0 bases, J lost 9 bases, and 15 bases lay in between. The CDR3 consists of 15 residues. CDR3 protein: CATSRDWASRSEQFF. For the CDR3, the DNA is TGTGCCACCAGCAGAGATTGGGCTAGCAGATCTGAGCAGTTCTTC.

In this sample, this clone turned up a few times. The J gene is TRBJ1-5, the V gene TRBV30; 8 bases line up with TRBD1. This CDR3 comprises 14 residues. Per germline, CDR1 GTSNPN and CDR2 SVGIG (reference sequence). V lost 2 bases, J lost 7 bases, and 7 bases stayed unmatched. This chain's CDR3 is CAWSPDREGQPQHF. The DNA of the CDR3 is TGTGCCTGGAGTCCGGACAGGGAAGGACAGCCCCAGCATTTT.

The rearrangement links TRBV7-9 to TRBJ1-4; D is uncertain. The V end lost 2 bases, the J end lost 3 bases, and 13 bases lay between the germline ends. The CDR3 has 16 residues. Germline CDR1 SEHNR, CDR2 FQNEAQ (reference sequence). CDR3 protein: CASSLLGFAANEKLFF. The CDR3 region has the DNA TGTGCCAGCAGCTTACTCGGGTTCGCAGCTAATGAAAAACTGTTTTTT.

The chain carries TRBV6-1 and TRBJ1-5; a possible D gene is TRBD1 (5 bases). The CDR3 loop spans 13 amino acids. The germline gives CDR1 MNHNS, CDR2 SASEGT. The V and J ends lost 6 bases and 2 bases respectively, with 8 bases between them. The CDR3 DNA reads TGTGCCAGCAGGACAGTGGGCAATCAGCCCCAGCATTTT. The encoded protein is CASRTVGNQPQHF.

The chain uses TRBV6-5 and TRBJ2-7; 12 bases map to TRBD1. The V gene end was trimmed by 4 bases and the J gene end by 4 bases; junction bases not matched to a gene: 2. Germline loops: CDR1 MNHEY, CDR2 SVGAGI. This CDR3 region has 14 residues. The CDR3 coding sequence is TGTGCCAGCAGTTGGGGACAGGGGGCTTACGAGCAGTACTTC. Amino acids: CASSWGQGAYEQYF.

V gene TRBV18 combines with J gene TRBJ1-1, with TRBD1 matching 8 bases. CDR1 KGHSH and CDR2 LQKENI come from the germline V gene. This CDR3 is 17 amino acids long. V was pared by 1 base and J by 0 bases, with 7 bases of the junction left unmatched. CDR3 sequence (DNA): TGTGCCAGCTCACCACTGGCCCGGACAGGGCTGAACACTGAAGCTTTCTTT. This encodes CASSPLARTGLNTEAFF.

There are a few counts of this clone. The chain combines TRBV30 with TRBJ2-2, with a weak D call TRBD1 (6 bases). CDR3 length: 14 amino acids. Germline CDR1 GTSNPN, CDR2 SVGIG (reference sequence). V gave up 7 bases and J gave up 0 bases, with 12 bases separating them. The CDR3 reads CASGGGPNTGELFF. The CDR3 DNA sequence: TGTGCCTCTGGGGGCGGACCGAACACCGGGGAGCTGTTTTTT.

CDR3 sequence (DNA): TGTGCCAGTAGGTACAGGGCGCCCAATCAGCCCCAGCATTTT. Its protein is CASRYRAPNQPQHF. The V gene is TRBV19, the J gene TRBJ1-5; weak D call: TRBD1 (6 bases). There are 14 residues in the CDR3. Deletions cut 6 bases from V and 3 bases from J, with 12 bases between. Germline lookup yields CDR1 LNHDA and CDR2 SQIVND (reference sequence). Based on the CDR3 plus reference TRBV19 and TRBJ1-5, the full variable domain is DGGITQSPKYLFRKEGQNVTLSCEQNLNHDAMYWYRQDPGQGLRLIYYSQIVNDFQKGDIAEGYSVSREKKESFPLTVTSAQKNPTAFYLCASRYRAPNQPQHFGDGTRLSIL.

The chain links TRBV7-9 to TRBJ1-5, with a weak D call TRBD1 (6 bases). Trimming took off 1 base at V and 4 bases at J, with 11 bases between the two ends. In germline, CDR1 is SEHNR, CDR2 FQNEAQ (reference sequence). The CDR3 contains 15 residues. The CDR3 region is CASSLETGMNQPQHF. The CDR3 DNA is TGTGCCAGCAGCTTAGAAACAGGGATGAATCAGCCCCAGCATTTT.

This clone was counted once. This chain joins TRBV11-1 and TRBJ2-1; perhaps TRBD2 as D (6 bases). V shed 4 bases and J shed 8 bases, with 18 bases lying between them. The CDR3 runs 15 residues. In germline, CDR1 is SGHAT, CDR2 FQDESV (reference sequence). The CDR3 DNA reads TGTGCCAGCAGCTCCCGACTAGTTCTCAGGGATGAGCAGTTCTTC. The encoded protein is CASSSRLVLRDEQFF. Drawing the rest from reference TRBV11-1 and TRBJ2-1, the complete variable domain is EAEVAQSPRYKITEKSQAVAFWCDPISGHATLYWYRQILGQGPELLVQFQDESVVDDSQLPKDRFSAERLKGVDSTLKIQPAELGDSAMYLCASSSRLVLRDEQFFGPGTRLTVL.

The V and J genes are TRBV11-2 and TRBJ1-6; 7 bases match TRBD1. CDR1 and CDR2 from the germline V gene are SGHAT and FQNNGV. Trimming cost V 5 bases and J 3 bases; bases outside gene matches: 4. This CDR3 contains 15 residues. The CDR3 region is CASSQGGRYNSPLHF. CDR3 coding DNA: TGTGCCAGCAGCCAAGGGGGCCGCTATAATTCACCCCTCCACTTT. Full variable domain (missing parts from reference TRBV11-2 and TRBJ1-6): EAGVAQSPRYKIIEKRQSVAFWCNPISGHATLYWYQQILGQGPKLLIQFQNNGVVDDSQLPKDRFSAERLKGVDSTLKIQPAKLEDSAVYLCASSQGGRYNSPLHFGNGTRLTVT.

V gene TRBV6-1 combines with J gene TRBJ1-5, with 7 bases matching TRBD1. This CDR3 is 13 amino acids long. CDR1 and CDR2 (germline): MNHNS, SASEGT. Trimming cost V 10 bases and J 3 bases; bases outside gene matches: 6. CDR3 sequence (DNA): TGTGCCAACTCACAGGGGCACAATCAGCCCCAGCATTTT. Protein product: CANSQGHNQPQHF.

The CDR3 DNA is TGTGCCAGCAGCTTGGCGGGAAAGCCCAATGAGCAGTTCTTC. It is translated as CASSLAGKPNEQFF. This chain connects TRBV5-4 to TRBJ2-1; D is perhaps TRBD2 (5 bases). Trimming cost V 0 bases and J 6 bases, with 10 bases left between them. Germline-derived CDR1 and CDR2 are SGHNT and YYREEE (reference sequence). The CDR3 spans 14 residues.

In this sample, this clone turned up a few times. The CDR3, as DNA: TGTGCCATCAGTGAGTCGAGGGCTAGCGCCCACAATGAGCAGTTCTTC. Its protein is CAISESRASAHNEQFF. This rearrangement joins TRBV10-3 to TRBJ2-1; tentatively, D is TRBD2 (6 bases). The CDR3 loop spans 16 amino acids. The germline V gene encodes CDR1 ENHRY and CDR2 SYGVKD. V was trimmed by 0 bases and J by 5 bases, leaving 14 bases between them.